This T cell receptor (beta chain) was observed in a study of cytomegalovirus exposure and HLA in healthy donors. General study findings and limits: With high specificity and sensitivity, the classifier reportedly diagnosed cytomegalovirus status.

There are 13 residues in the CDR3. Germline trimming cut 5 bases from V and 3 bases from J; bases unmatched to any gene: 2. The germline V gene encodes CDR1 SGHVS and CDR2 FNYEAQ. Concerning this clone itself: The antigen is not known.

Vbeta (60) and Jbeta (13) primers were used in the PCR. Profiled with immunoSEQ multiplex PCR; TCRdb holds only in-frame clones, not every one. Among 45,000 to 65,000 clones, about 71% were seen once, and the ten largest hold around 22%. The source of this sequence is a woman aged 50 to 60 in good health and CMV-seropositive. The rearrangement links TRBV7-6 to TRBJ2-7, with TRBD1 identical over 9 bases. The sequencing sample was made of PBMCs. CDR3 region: CASSRGQGYEQYF. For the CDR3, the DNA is TGTGCCAGCAGCCGGGGACAGGGCTACGAGCAGTACTTC.